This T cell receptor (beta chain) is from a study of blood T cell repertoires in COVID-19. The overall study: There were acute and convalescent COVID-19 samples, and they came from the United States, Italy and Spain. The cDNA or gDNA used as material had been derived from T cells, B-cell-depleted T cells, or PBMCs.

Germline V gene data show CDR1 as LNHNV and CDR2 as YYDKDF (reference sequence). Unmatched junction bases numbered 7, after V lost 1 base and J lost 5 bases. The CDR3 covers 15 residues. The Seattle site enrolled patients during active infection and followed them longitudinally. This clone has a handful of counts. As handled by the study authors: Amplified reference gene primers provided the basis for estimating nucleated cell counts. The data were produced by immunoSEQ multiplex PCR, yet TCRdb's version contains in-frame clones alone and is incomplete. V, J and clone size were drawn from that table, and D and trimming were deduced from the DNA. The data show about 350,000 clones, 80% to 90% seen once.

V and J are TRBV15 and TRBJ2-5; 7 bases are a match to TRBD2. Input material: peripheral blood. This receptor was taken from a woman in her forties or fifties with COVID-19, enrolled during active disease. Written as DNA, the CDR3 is TGTGCCACCAGCAGAGTCCGCAGGGAGGGCGAGACCCAGTACTTC. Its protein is CATSRVRREGETQYF.